The present T cell receptor (beta chain) was sequenced within a study of blood T cells in healthy people across ages. The sample holds a few counts of this clonotype. Its antigen is currently unknown. Regarding the study as a whole: It was held that diversity estimates obtained from one million T cells represented underestimates.

Looked up from germline, CDR1 is MNHNY and CDR2 is SVGAGI (reference sequence). The CDR3 totals 13 residues. J was trimmed by 2 bases and V by 11 bases; bases with no gene match: 7. A second PCR of about 7 to 11 cycles used a sample-barcoded 5' primer and a J-beta primer mix. TCRdb reprocessed the 5' RACE reads with MiXCR, giving one entry per CDR3 protein. This sample has roughly 1.9 million distinct CDR3 sequences, with more than 35% found just once. The sample comprised blood. The source is a human donor in good health. The V and J genes are TRBV6-6 and TRBJ2-7; 9 bases are a match to TRBD1. This chain's CDR3 is CASKDRGTYEQYF. In DNA form, the CDR3 reads TGTGCCTCGAAGGACAGGGGCACCTACGAGCAGTACTTC.